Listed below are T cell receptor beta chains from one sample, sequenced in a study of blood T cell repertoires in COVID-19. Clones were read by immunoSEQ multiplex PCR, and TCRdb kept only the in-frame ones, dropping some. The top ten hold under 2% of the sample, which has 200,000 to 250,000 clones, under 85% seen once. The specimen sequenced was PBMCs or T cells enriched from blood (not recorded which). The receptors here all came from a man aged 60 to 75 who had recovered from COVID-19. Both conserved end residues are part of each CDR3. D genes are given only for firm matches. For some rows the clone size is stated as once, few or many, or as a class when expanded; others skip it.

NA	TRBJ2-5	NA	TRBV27	TGTGCCAGCAGTTTATCTTGGGGGGTGGAGACCCAGTACTTC	CASSLSWGVETQYF
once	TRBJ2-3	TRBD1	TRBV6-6	TGTGCCAGCAGTTCCGCCGGGACAGGGTGGACAGATACGCAGTATTTT	CASSSAGTGWTDTQYF
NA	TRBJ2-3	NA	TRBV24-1	TGTGCCACCAGTGATTTAAAGACAGGTGTAGATACGCAGTATTTT	CATSDLKTGVDTQYF
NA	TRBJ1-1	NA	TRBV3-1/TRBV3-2	TGTGCCAGCAGCCAAGGGACGGGATACGGTGAAGCTTTCTTT	CASSQGTGYGEAFF
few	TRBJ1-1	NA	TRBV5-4	TGTGCCAGCAGCTTGCAGGGGAAGAACACTGAAGCTTTCTTT	CASSLQGKNTEAFF
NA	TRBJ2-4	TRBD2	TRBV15	TGTGCCACCAGCAGACCACGGGCGGGGGAAAACATTCAGTACTTC	CATSRPRAGENIQYF
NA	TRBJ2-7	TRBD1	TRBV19	TGTGCCAGTACTCTCGGACAGGGTCCCGGCTACGAGCAGTACTTC	CASTLGQGPGYEQYF
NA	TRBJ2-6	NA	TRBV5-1	TGCGCCAGCAGCTCCCGGCGGGCCAGCTCTGGGGCCAACGTCCTGACTTTC	CASSSRRASSGANVLTF
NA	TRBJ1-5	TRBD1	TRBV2	TGTGCCAGCACCAGGGGGACAGGAGTGGACGTGGGCAATCAGCCCCAGCATTTT	CASTRGTGVDVGNQPQHF
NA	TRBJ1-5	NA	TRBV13	TGTGCCAGCAGCTTAGGCGGCAGGGGTAGCAATCAGCCCCAGCATTTT	CASSLGGRGSNQPQHF
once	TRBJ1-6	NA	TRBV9	TGTGCCAGCAGCCCGGCGGGGGGGGGCAGTTCACCCCTCCACTTT	CASSPAGGGSSPLHF
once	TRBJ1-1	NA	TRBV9	TGTGCCAGCAGCGCACAGATTTTGAACACTGAAGCTTTCTTT	CASSAQILNTEAFF
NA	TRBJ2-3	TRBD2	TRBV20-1	TGCAGTGCTAGTCCGGGACTAGCGGGGGGGCAGTCGATGAATTTT	CSASPGLAGGQSMNF
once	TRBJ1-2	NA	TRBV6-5	TGTGCCAGCAAAAGCCAGGGTTTCGGGTATGGCTACACCTTC	CASKSQGFGYGYTF
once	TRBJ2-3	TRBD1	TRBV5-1	TGCGCCAGCAGCGCCGGGACAGGGGGCTTCGGGGTAGATACGCAGTATTTT	CASSAGTGGFGVDTQYF
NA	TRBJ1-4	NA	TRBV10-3	TGTGCCATCAGTGGGGGCAGCCTTAATGAAAAACTGTTTTTT	CAISGGSLNEKLFF
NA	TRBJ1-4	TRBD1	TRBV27	TGTGCCAGCAGGCGACAGGGAGGCGAAAAACTGTTTTTT	CASRRQGGEKLFF
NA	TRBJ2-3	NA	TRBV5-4	TGTGCCAGCAGCCGAGGCGGGCTAAGCACAGATACGCAGTATTTT	CASSRGGLSTDTQYF
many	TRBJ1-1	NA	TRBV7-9	TGTGCCAGCAGCTTATCCGGGAACACTGAAGCTTTCTTT	CASSLSGNTEAFF
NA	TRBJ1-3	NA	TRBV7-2	TGTGCCAGCAGCAGGAGCTCTGGAAACACCATATATTTT	CASSRSSGNTIYF
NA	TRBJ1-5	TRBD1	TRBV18	TGTGCCAGCACCAGGGACAGCCGAAATCTAAATCAGCCCCAGCATTTT	CASTRDSRNLNQPQHF
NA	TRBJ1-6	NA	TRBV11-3	TGTGCCAGCAGCCCCGCGGCGGTGTCACCCCTCCACTTT	CASSPAAVSPLHF
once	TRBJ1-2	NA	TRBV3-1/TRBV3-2	TGTGCCAGCAGCCAAGATAGTATTAGGTTGACTACCTATGGCTACACCTTC	CASSQDSIRLTTYGYTF
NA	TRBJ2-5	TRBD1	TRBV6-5	TGTGCCAGCAGTACTGGGACAGGGCAAGAGACCCAGTACTTC	CASSTGTGQETQYF
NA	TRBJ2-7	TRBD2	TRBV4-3	TGCGCCAGCAGCCAAGGCACTAGCGGAACCTACGAGCAGTACTTC	CASSQGTSGTYEQYF
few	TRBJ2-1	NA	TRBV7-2	TGTGCCAGCAGCTTAGATGGCAGATACAATGAGCAGTTCTTC	CASSLDGRYNEQFF
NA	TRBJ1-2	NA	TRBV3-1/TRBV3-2	TGTGCCAGCAGCCGCGCAGGGGTCTACTATGGCTACACCTTC	CASSRAGVYYGYTF
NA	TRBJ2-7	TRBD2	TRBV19	TGTGCCAGTAGTATGGGGGGGTACGAGCAGTACTTC	CASSMGGYEQYF
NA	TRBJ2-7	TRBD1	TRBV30	TGTGCCTGGAGATCTCCGGGACAGGGGGGGTACGAGCAGTACTTC	CAWRSPGQGGYEQYF
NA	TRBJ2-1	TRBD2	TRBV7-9	TGTGCCAGCTTCGGGGGGGCAGGGAATGAGCAGTTCTTC	CASFGGAGNEQFF
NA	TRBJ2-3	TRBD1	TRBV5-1	TGCGCCAGCAGCCCGAGACAGGGCAGCACAGATACGCAGTATTTT	CASSPRQGSTDTQYF
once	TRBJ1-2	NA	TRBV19	TGTGCCAGTAGTACGCCCGGGATAAACTATGGCTACACCTTC	CASSTPGINYGYTF
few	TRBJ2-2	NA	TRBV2	TGTGCCAGCAGTATTTACGGGAACACCGGGGAGCTGTTTTTT	CASSIYGNTGELFF
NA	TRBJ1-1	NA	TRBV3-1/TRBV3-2	TGTGCCAGCAGCCAAGGTCGAGAGACTGAAGCTTTCTTT	CASSQGRETEAFF
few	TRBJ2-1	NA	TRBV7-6	TGTGCCAGCAGCTTAAGGGGCGTCCCCTCCTACAATGAGCAGTTCTTC	CASSLRGVPSYNEQFF
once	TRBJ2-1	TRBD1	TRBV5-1	TGCGCCAGCAGCGCGACAGGGGGCGCTTTCAATGAGCAGTTCTTC	CASSATGGAFNEQFF
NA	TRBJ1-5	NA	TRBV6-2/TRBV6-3	TGTGCCAGCACCCCTCAGGGCTGGAATCAGCCCCAGCATTTT	CASTPQGWNQPQHF
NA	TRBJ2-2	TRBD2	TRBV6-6	TGTGCCGCCGGGGGGGGGTCCAACACCGGGGAGCTGTTTTTT	CAAGGGSNTGELFF
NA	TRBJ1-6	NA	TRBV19	TGTGCCAGTACTCCCACCGGGTCATATTCACCCCTCCACTTT	CASTPTGSYSPLHF
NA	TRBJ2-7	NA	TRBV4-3	TGCGCCAGCAGCCAAGATGCCGGGGTCTACGAGCAGTACTTC	CASSQDAGVYEQYF
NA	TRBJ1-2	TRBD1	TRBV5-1	TGCGCCAGCAGCCTGGGAGGGACAGGGGCGTATGGCTACACCTTC	CASSLGGTGAYGYTF
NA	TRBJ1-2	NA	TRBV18	TGTGCCAGCTCACCGGAAGGGGCTTATGGCTACACCTTC	CASSPEGAYGYTF
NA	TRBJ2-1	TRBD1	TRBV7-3	TGTGCCAGCAGCAGGACAGGGAGCTCCTACAATGAGCAGTTCTTC	CASSRTGSSYNEQFF
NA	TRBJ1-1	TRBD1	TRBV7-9	TGTGCCAGCAGCTTGGGACAGGGGGCGCGAGCTTTCTTT	CASSLGQGARAFF
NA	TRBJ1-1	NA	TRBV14	TGTGCCAGCAGCCAAGTGGCAGGATGGACTGAAGCTTTCTTT	CASSQVAGWTEAFF
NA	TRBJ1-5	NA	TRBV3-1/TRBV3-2	TGTGCCAGCAGCCGAAGATCAGGGGCCCAGCCCCAGCATTTT	CASSRRSGAQPQHF
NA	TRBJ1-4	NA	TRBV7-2	TGTGCCAGCAGCTCCACCGGGACAAGAAATGAAAAACTGTTTTTT	CASSSTGTRNEKLFF
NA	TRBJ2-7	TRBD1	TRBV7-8	TGTGCCAGCAGCTTAGCGGGACAGGGGGCTGTCGAGCAGTACTTC	CASSLAGQGAVEQYF